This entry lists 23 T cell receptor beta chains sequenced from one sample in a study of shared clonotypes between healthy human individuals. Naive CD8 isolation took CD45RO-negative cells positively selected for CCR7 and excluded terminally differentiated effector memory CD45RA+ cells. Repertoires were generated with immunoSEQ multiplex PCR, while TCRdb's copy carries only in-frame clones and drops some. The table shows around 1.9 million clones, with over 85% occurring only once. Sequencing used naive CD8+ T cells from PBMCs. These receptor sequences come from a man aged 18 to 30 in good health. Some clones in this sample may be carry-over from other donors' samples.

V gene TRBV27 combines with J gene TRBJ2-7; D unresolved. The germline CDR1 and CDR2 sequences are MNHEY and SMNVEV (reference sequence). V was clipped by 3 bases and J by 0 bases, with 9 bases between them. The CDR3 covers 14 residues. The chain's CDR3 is CASSFSKSSYEQYF. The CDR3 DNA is TGTGCCAGCAGTTTTTCGAAGAGCTCCTACGAGCAGTACTTC.

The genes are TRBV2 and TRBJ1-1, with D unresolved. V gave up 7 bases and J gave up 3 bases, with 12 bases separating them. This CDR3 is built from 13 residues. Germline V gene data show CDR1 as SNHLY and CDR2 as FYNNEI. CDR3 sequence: CASTPNLYTEAFF. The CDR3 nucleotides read TGTGCCAGCACACCCAACCTCTACACTGAAGCTTTCTTT. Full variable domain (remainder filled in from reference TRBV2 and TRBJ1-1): EPEVTQTPSHQVTQMGQEVILRCVPISNHLYFYWYRQILGQKVEFLVSFYNNEISEKSEIFDDQFSVERPDGSNFTLKIRSTKLEDSAMYFCASTPNLYTEAFFGQGTRLTVV.

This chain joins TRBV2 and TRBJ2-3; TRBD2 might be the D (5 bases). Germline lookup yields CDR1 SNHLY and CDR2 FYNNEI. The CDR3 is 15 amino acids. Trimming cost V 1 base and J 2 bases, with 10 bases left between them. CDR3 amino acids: CASSEVQRSTDTQYF. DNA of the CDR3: TGTGCCAGCAGTGAAGTGCAGCGGTCCACAGATACGCAGTATTTT.

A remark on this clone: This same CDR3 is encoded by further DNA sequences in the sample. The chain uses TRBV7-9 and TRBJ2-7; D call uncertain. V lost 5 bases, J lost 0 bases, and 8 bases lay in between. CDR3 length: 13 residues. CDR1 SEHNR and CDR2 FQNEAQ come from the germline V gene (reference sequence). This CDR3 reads CASSPPSSYEQYF. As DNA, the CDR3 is TGTGCCAGCAGCCCTCCGAGCTCCTACGAGCAGTACTTC.

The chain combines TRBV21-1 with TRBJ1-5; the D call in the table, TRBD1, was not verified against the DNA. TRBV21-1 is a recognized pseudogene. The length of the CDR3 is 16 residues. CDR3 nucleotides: TGTGCCAGCAGCAAAGCCAAGGCCCCAGGATGTCAGCCCCAGCATTTT. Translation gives CASSKAKAPGCQPQHF.

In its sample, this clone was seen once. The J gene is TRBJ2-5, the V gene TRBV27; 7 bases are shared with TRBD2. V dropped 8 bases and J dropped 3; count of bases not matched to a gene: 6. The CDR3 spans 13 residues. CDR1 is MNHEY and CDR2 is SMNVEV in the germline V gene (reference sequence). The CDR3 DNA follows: TGTGCCAGCTCCTGGGGGAGGGAAGAGACCCAGTACTTC. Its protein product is CASSWGREETQYF.

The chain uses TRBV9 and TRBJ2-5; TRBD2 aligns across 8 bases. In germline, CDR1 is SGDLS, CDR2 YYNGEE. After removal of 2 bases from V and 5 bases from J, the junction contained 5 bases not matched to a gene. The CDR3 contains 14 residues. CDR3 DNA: TGTGCCAGCAGCGTCAGCGGGAGCGGGGAGACCCAGTACTTC. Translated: CASSVSGSGETQYF. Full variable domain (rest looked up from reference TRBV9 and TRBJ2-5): DSGVTQTPKHLITATGQRVTLRCSPRSGDLSVYWYQQSLDQGLQFLIQYYNGEERAKGNILERFSAQQFPDLHSELNLSSLELGDSALYFCASSVSGSGETQYFGPGTRLLVL.

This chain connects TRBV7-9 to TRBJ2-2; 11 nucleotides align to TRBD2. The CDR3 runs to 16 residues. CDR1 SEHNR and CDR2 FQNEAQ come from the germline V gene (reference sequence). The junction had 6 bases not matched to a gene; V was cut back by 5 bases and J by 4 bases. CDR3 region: CASSRGTSGPTGELFF. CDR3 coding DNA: TGTGCCAGCAGCCGCGGGACTAGCGGACCCACCGGGGAGCTGTTTTTT.

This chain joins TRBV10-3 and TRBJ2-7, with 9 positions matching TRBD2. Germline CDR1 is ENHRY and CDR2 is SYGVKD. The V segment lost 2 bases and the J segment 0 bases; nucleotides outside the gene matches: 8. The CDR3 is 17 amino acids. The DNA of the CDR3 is TGTGCCATCAGTGAGCCTTTTGTGCGGGAGGGCTCCTACGAGCAGTACTTC. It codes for CAISEPFVREGSYEQYF.

CDR3 region: CASSLSASGPYNEQFF. The CDR3 nucleotides are TGTGCCAGCAGCTTAAGTGCTAGCGGGCCTTACAATGAGCAGTTCTTC. The rearrangement uses TRBV7-3 and TRBJ2-1; 8 nucleotides line up with TRBD2. Per the germline V gene, CDR1 is SGHTA and CDR2 is FQGTGA. V shed 1 base and J 4 bases; nucleotides not matched to a gene: 6. The CDR3 has 16 amino acids.

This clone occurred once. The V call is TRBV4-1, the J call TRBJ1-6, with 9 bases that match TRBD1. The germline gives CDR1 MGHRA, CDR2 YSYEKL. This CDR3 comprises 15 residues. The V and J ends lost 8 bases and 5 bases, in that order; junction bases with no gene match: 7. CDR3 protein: CASRLRDRDNSPLHF. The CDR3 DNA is TGCGCCAGCCGTCTCCGGGACAGGGATAATTCACCCCTCCACTTT.

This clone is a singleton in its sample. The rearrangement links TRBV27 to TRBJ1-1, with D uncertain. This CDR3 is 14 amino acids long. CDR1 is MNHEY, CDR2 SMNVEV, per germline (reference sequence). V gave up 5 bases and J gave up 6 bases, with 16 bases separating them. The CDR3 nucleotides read TGTGCCAGCAGTACTTTATCCGGGGTTGCTGAAGCTTTCTTT. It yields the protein CASSTLSGVAEAFF.

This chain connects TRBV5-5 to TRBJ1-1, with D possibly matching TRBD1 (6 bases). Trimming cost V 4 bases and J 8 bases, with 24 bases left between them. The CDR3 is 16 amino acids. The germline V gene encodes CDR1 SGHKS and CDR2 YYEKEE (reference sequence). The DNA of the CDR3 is TGTGCCAGCAGCCCACATTTAATCAGGGGCGGGATGGAAGCTTTCTTT. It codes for CASSPHLIRGGMEAFF.

The CDR3 bases are TGTGCCAGCAGCTCCCGGGAGTCCCCAGGGTCTGAAGCTTTCTTT. Its protein product is CASSSRESPGSEAFF. V gene TRBV7-9 combines with J gene TRBJ1-1, with D perhaps matching TRBD1 (5 bases). Germline V CDR1 and CDR2: SEHNR, FQNEAQ (reference sequence). V dropped 4 bases and J dropped 6 bases, with 18 bases sitting between them. The CDR3 is made up of 15 amino acids.

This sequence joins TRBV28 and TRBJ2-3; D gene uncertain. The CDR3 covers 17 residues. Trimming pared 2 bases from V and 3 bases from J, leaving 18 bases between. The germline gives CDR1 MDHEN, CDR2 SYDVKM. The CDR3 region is CASSLDFGFQKTDTQYF. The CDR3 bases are TGTGCCAGCAGTTTAGATTTTGGCTTCCAAAAAACAGATACGCAGTATTTT.

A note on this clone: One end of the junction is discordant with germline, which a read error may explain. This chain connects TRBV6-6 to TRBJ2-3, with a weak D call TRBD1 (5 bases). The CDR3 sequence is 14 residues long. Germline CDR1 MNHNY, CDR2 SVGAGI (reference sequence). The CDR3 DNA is TGTGCCAGCACCCCGGACACACCAACAGAAACGCAGTATTTT. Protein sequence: CASTPDTPTETQYF.

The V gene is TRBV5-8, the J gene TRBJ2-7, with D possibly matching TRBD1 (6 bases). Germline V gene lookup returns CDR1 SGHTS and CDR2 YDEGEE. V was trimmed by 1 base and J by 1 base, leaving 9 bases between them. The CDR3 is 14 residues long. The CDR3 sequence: CASSLTGRSYEQYF. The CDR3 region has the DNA TGTGCCAGCAGCTTGACAGGGAGATCCTACGAGCAGTACTTC.

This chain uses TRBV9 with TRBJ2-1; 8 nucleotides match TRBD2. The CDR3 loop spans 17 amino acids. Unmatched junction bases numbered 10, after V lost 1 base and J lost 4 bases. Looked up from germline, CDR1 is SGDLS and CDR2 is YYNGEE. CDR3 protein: CASSVNRELADYNEQFF. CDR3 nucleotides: TGTGCCAGCAGCGTAAATCGCGAACTAGCGGATTACAATGAGCAGTTCTTC.

CDR3 sequence (DNA): TGTGCCAGCAGCTTGGATACAGGGGTCCCCCCGGACACTGAAGCTTTCTTT. Translated: CASSLDTGVPPDTEAFF. The V gene is TRBV9, the J gene TRBJ1-1; 7 nucleotides line up with TRBD1. Looked up from germline, CDR1 is SGDLS and CDR2 is YYNGEE. The V gene end was trimmed by 4 bases and the J gene end by 3 bases; junction bases not matched to a gene: 15. This CDR3 region has 17 residues.

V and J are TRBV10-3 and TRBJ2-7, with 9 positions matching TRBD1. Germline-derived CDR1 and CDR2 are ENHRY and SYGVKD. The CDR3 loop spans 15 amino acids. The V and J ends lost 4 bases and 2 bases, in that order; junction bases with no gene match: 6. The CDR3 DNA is TGTGCCATCAGTGTAGTGGGGACAGGGACCTACGAGCAGTACTTC. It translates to CAISVVGTGTYEQYF.

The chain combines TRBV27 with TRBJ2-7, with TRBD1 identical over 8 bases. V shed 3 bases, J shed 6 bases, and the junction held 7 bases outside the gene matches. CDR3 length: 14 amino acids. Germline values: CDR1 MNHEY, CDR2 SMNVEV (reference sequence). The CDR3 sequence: CASSLWQGAPEQYF. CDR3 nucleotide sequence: TGTGCCAGCAGTTTGTGGCAGGGGGCGCCCGAGCAGTACTTC.

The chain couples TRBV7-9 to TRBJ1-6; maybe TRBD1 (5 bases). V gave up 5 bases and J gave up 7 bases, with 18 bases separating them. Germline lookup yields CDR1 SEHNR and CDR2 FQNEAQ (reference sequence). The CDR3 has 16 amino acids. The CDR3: CASSPLQGYRNSPLHF. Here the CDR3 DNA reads TGTGCCAGCAGCCCCCTCCAGGGCTATAGGAATTCACCCCTCCACTTT.

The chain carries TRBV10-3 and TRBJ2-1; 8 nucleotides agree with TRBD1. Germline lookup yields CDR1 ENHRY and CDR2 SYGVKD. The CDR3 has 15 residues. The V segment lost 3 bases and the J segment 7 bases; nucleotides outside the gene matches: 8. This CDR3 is CAISDPGTGRNEQFF. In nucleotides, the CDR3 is TGTGCCATCAGTGATCCTGGGACAGGACGAAATGAGCAGTTCTTC.